These T cell receptor beta chains were read from a single sample in a study of cytomegalovirus exposure and HLA in healthy donors. The protocol was immunoSEQ multiplex PCR, while the TCRdb copy is restricted to in-frame clones and leaves out a portion. This sample yields 210,000 or so clones, of which over 75% are seen a single time; about 10% belongs to the top ten. Sequencing used PBMCs. Source of these receptors: a woman aged 50 to 65 in good health and CMV-seropositive. Each CDR3 is given with its conserved first and last residue. A D gene is named only where the DNA matches it firmly. For some rows the clone size is stated as once, few or many, or as a class when expanded; others skip it.

d_call	clone_size	v_call	j_call	cdr3_aa	cdr3_nt
.	once	TRBV9	TRBJ1-6	CASSDQAGLGSPLHF	TGTGCCAGCAGCGATCAGGCAGGGTTAGGGTCACCCCTCCACTTT
.	.	TRBV5-1	TRBJ1-1	CASRSQGITEAFF	TGCGCCAGCAGGTCCCAGGGGATCACTGAAGCTTTCTTT
TRBD1	once	TRBV6-1	TRBJ1-5	CASSEGTGGNQPQHF	TGTGCCAGCAGTGAAGGGACAGGGGGCAATCAGCCCCAGCATTTT
.	.	TRBV6-5	TRBJ2-3	CASSPRGPDTQYF	TGTGCCAGCAGTCCCAGGGGACCAGATACGCAGTATTTT
TRBD2	.	TRBV11-3	TRBJ2-1	CASSLGASGGYNEQFF	TGTGCCAGCAGCTTAGGCGCTAGCGGGGGTTACAATGAGCAGTTCTTC
.	.	TRBV4-2	TRBJ2-1	CASSQFVGASSYNEQFF	TGTGCCAGCAGCCAATTCGTGGGCGCCAGCTCCTACAATGAGCAGTTCTTC
.	.	TRBV4-3	TRBJ1-2	CASSQGETNYGYTF	TGCGCCAGCAGCCAAGGAGAAACTAACTATGGCTACACCTTC
.	.	TRBV10-3	TRBJ1-4	CAISIAANEKLFF	TGTGCCATCAGTATAGCCGCCAATGAAAAACTGTTTTTT
TRBD1	.	TRBV5-8	TRBJ2-7	CASSLTRTGALSYEQYF	TGTGCCAGCAGCTTGACTCGGACAGGGGCTCTTTCCTACGAGCAGTACTTC
.	.	TRBV7-2	TRBJ2-5	CASSLASYQETQYF	TGTGCCAGCAGCTTAGCCTCGTATCAAGAGACCCAGTACTTC
.	.	TRBV19	TRBJ1-5	CASSSKTANDQPQRF	TGTGCCAGTAGTTCCAAGACCGCGAATGATCAGCCCCAGCGTTTT
.	.	TRBV12-5	TRBJ1-1	CASGFSVNTEAFF	TGTGCTAGTGGTTTTTCGGTGAACACTGAAGCTTTCTTT
.	once	TRBV7-3	TRBJ2-7	CASSLTGGHQQYF	TGTGCCAGCAGCTTAACAGGGGGACACCAGCAGTACTTC
.	.	TRBV5-1	TRBJ1-2	CASSSAGESDGYTF	TGCGCCAGCAGCTCGGCGGGGGAGTCAGATGGCTACACCTTC
.	.	TRBV19	TRBJ1-3	CASSQGSGNTIYF	TGTGCCAGTAGTCAGGGCTCTGGAAACACCATATATTTT
.	.	TRBV2	TRBJ2-7	CASSEEGYSSYEQYF	TGTGCCAGCAGTGAAGAGGGGTATAGCTCCTACGAGCAGTACTTC
.	.	TRBV13	TRBJ2-7	CASSLGQAGAPYEQYF	TGTGCCAGCAGCTTAGGCCAGGCGGGGGCGCCCTACGAGCAGTACTTC
.	.	TRBV5-1	TRBJ1-1	CASSLGVPQGAFF	TGCGCCAGCAGCTTGGGAGTCCCCCAGGGAGCTTTCTTT
TRBD1	once	TRBV4-1	TRBJ1-1	CASSQAGTEKMNTEAFF	TGCGCCAGCAGCCAAGCCGGGACAGAGAAGATGAACACTGAAGCTTTCTTT
TRBD2	once	TRBV7-9	TRBJ2-1	CASSRGASGPLF	TGTGCCAGCAGCAGAGGGGCTAGCGGTCCGCTCTTC
TRBD1	.	TRBV6-5	TRBJ1-1	CASSYDRANTEAFF	TGTGCCAGCAGTTACGACAGGGCTAACACTGAAGCTTTCTTT
.	few	TRBV7-9	TRBJ1-1	CASSPGAPSNTEAFF	TGTGCCAGCAGCCCTGGAGCACCGAGTAACACTGAAGCTTTCTTT
.	.	TRBV4-2	TRBJ1-1	CASSQERGGRTAFF	TGTGCCAGCAGCCAAGAGAGGGGAGGGAGGACCGCTTTCTTT
TRBD1	few	TRBV7-9	TRBJ1-6	CASSLMGTESSPLHF	TGTGCCAGCAGCTTAATGGGGACAGAAAGTTCACCCCTCCACTTT
TRBD1	.	TRBV6-5	TRBJ1-2	CASGTELYGYTF	TGTGCCAGCGGGACAGAACTCTATGGCTACACCTTC
.	.	TRBV5-1	TRBJ1-5	CASRSAPSGNQPQHF	TGCGCCAGCAGGAGTGCTCCCTCCGGGAATCAGCCCCAGCATTTT
.	.	TRBV6-5	TRBJ1-5	CASSPDTVNQPQHF	TGTGCCAGCAGTCCCGACACGGTCAATCAGCCCCAGCATTTT
.	.	TRBV5-1	TRBJ1-2	CASSLVEGANYGYTF	TGCGCCAGCAGCTTGGTTGAGGGAGCAAACTATGGCTACACCTTC
TRBD1	.	TRBV5-8	TRBJ1-2	CASSFQGAIYGYTF	TGTGCCAGCAGCTTCCAGGGGGCTATCTATGGCTACACCTTC
.	once	TRBV2	TRBJ2-7	CASSDHSPSSYEQYF	TGTGCCAGCAGTGATCACAGCCCGAGCTCCTACGAGCAGTACTTC
TRBD1	.	TRBV7-2	TRBJ2-5	CASSTQQGIETQYF	TGTGCCAGCAGCACTCAACAGGGGATAGAGACCCAGTACTTC
.	.	TRBV9	TRBJ1-6	CASSPRPGEALHF	TGTGCCAGCAGCCCGAGACCGGGTGAGGCCCTCCACTTT
TRBD1	.	TRBV9	TRBJ1-2	CASSGGGTGFLPSYGYTF	TGTGCCAGCAGTGGGGGGGGGACAGGGTTCCTTCCATCCTACGGCTACACCTTC
.	.	TRBV5-1	TRBJ1-5	CASSLEAGYSNQPQHF	TGCGCCAGCAGCTTGGAGGCAGGCTATAGCAATCAGCCCCAGCATTTT
TRBD1	.	TRBV29-1	TRBJ2-6	CSVGEGALGANVLTF	TGCAGCGTCGGTGAGGGGGCGCTAGGGGCCAACGTCCTGACTTTC